This T cell receptor (beta chain) was sequenced for a study of post-analysis software for immune sequencing data. cDNA libraries of TCR beta carried unique molecular identifiers. There were roughly 1 to 11 million T cells, and roughly 0.5 million cDNA molecules came from them. TCRdb re-called the PCR reads through MiXCR, storing one row per CDR3 protein. The table lists some 890,000 distinct CDR3 sequences, approximately 57% of them singletons, with 4.6% in the top ten. This clonotype was counted many times. As yet, its antigen is unknown. General study points: When the samples were clustered directly with F measure, those that had been prepared in the same batch showed strong co-clustering. The normalized Chao1 diversity of multiple sclerosis patients was significantly lower than that of controls.

This TCR was recovered from a girl between 5 and 17 years old with multiple sclerosis. The sequencing input was blood.

Here the CDR3 reads CASSLEGAETQYF. DNA of the CDR3: TGTGCCAGCAGCTTGGAAGGTGCGGAGACCCAGTACTTC. The chain carries TRBV5-6 and TRBJ2-5; D uncertain. This CDR3 region has 13 residues. The ends were cut back, 0 bases at V and 5 bases at J, with 8 bases in the middle. The V gene's germline CDR1 is SGHDT and CDR2 YYEEEE.